This T cell receptor beta chain was sequenced during a study of tumor-infiltrating lymphocytes in primary liver carcinoma. Study-wide context: Staging placed the tumors at T1-T3 N0M0, and they measured about 4 to 11 cm across.

From 450 to 550 ng total RNA, TCR beta cDNA was generated with a primer in the constant region. Investigators got TCR beta libraries out of three nested multiplex PCR rounds, done with slightly modified ARM-PCR. Each of the first two PCR rounds ran roughly 9 cycles with TRBV1-TRBV30 forward and C-beta reverse primers. TCRdb ran MiXCR on the multiplex PCR reads and lists one entry per CDR3 protein. The sample shows a few hundred thousand distinct CDR3 sequences, around 50% of them seen only once. Study results and caveats: Relative to tumor region pairs, the tumor-adjacent and tumor-blood pairs showed overlap that was lower.

Blood RNA originated from unsorted whole blood, with germline DNA additionally extracted. They drew 4 to 5 milliliters of peripheral blood before surgery. The CDR3 contains 15 residues. Comment on this clonotype: No antigen is known for it. This may arise from a read error, as a much more abundant clone is one base away.

The specimen sequenced was peripheral blood. The rearrangement links TRBV12-3 or TRBV12-4 to TRBJ2-1; 12 positions agree with TRBD2. The origin of this receptor is a woman between 25 and 40 years old with primary liver carcinoma and hepatitis B virus infection. CDR3 region: CATSSSGRVRNEQFF. The CDR3 nucleotides read TGTGCCACCAGTTCTAGCGGGAGGGTTCGCAATGAGCAGTTCTTC.